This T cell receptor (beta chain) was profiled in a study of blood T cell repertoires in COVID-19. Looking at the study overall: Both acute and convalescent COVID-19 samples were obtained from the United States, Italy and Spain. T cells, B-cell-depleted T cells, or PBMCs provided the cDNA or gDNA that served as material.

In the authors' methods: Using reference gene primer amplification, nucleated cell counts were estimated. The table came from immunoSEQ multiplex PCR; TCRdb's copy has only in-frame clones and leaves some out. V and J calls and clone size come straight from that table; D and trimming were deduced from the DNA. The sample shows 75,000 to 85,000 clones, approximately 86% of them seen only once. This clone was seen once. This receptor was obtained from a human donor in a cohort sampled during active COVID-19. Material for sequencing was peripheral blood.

The CDR3, as DNA: TGTGCCAGCAGACCCTTAGGGAGGATGGATACGACCTACGAGCAGTACTTC. Translating it yields CASRPLGRMDTTYEQYF. This chain links TRBV28 with TRBJ2-7; D possibly corresponds to TRBD2 (6 bases). The CDR3 has 17 residues. CDR1 is MDHEN and CDR2 is SYDVKM in the germline V gene. V was pared by 6 bases and J by 2 bases, with 23 bases between.